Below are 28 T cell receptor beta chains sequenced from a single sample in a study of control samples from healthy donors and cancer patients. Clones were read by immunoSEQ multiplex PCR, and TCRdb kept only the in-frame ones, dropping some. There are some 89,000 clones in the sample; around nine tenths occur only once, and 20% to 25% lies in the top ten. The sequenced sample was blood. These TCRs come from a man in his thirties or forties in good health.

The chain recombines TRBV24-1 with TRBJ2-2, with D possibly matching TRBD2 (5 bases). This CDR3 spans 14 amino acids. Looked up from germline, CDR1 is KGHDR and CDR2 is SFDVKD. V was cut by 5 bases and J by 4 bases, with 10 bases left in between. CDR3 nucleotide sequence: TGTGCCACCAGTGCCCTAGGACTCACCGGGGAGCTGTTTTTT. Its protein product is CATSALGLTGELFF.

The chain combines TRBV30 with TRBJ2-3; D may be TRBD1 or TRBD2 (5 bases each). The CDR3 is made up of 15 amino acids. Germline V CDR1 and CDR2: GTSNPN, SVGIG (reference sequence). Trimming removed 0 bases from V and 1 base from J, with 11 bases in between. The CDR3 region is CAWSVNVGGTDTQYF. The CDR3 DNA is TGTGCCTGGAGTGTAAACGTGGGGGGCACAGATACGCAGTATTTT.

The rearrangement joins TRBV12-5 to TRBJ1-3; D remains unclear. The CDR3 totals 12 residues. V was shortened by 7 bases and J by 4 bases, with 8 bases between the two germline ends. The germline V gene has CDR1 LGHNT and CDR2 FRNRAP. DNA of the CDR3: TGTGCTAGTGTGGGAAGCGGAAACACCATATATTTT. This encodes CASVGSGNTIYF.

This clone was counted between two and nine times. DNA for the CDR3: TGTGCCAGCAGCTTCTCCAACTCTGGAAACACCATATATTTT. It codes for CASSFSNSGNTIYF. V usage is TRBV7-9 and J usage is TRBJ1-3; D unclear. Trimming pared 3 bases from V and 0 bases from J, leaving 6 bases between. CDR1 is SEHNR, CDR2 FQNEAQ, per germline (reference sequence). The CDR3 loop spans 14 amino acids.

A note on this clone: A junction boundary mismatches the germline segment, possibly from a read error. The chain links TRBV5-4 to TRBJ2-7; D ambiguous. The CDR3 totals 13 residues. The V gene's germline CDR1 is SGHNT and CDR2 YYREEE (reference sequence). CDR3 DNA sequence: TGTGCCAGCAGAGGCTCAAGCTCCTACGGGCAGTACTTC. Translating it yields CASRGSSSYGQYF.

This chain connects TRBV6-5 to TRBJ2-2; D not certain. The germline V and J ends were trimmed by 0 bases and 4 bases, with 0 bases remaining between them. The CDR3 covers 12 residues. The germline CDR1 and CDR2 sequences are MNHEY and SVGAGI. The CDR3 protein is CASSYSTGELFF. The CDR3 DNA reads TGTGCCAGCAGTTACTCCACCGGGGAGCTGTTTTTT.

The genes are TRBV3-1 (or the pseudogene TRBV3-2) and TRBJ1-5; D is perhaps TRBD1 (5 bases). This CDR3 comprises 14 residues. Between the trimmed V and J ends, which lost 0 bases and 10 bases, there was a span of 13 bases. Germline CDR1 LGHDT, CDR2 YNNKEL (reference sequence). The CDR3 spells CASSQEGAHGPQHF. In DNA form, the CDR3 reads TGTGCCAGCAGCCAAGAAGGGGCCCATGGTCCCCAGCATTTT.

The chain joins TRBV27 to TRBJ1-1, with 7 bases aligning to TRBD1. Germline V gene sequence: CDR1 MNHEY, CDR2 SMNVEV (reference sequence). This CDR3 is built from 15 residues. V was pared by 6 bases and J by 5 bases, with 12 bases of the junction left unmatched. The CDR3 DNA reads TGTGCCAGCAGACCCTTTCGGCAGGGGGGAACTGAAGCTTTCTTT. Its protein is CASRPFRQGGTEAFF.

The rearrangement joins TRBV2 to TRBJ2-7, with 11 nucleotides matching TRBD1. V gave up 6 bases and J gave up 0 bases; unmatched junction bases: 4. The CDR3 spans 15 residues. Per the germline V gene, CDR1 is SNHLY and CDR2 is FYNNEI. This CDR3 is CASSIGTGGSYEQYF. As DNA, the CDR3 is TGTGCCAGCAGCATCGGGACAGGGGGCTCCTACGAGCAGTACTTC.

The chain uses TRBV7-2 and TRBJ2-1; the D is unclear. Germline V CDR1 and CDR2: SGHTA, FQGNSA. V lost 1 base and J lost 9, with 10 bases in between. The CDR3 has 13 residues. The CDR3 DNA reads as TGTGCCAGCAGCTTAGTCAGGCTAGGTGAGCAGTTCTTC. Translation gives CASSLVRLGEQFF.

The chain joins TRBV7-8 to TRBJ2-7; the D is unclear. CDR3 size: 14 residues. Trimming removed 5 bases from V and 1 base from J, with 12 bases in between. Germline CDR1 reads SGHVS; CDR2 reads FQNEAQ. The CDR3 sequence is CASSQRQESYEQYF. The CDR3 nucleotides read TGTGCCAGCAGCCAAAGACAAGAGTCCTACGAGCAGTACTTC.

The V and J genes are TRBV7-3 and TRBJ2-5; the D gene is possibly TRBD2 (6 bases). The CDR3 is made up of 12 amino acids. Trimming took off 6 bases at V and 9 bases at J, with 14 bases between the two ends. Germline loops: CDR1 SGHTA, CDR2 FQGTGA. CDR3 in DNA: TGTGCCAGCAGTGGAGGGTTCCTGGCCCAGTACTTC. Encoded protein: CASSGGFLAQYF.

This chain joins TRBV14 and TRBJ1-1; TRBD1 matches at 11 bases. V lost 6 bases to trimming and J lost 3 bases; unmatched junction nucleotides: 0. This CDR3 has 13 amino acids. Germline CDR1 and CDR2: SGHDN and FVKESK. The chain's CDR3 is CASRGQGDTEAFF. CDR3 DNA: TGTGCCAGCAGGGGACAGGGGGACACTGAAGCTTTCTTT.

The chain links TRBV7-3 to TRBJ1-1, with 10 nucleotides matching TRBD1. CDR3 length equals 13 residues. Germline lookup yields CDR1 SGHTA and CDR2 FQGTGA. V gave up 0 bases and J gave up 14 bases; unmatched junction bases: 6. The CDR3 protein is CASSLTWDRGFFF. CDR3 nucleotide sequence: TGTGCCAGCAGCTTAACGTGGGACAGGGGTTTCTTCTTT.

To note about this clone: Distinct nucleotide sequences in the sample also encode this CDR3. The DNA for the CDR3 is TGCAGCGCTGGGACACCGAACACCGGGGAGCTGTTTTTT. Translation: CSAGTPNTGELFF. The chain combines TRBV29-1 with TRBJ2-2; a possible D gene is TRBD1 (6 bases). Trimming stripped 7 bases from V and 0 bases from J, with 9 bases between. This CDR3 is 13 amino acids long. Germline CDR1 reads SQVTM; CDR2 reads ANQGSEA.

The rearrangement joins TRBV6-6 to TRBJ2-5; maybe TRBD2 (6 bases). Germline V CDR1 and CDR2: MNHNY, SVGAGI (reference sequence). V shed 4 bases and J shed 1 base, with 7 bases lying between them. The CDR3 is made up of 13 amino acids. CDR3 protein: CASSFGGQETQYF. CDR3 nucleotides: TGTGCCAGCAGTTTCGGGGGCCAAGAGACCCAGTACTTC.

The CDR3 sequence: CASSPRGVAYGYTF. CDR3 sequence (DNA): TGTGCCAGCAGCCCCCGGGGGGTTGCCTATGGCTACACCTTC. The chain links TRBV4-2 to TRBJ1-2, with a weak D call TRBD1 (5 bases). The V end was cut by 4 bases, the J end by 4 bases, with 13 bases between. From germline, CDR1 is LGHNA and CDR2 YNFKEQ. The CDR3 consists of 14 residues.

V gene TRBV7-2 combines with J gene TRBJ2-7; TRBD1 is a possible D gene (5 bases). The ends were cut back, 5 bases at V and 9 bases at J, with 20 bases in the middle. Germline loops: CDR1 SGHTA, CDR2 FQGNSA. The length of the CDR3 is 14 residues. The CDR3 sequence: CASSPTRAGIRQYF. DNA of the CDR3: TGTGCCAGCAGCCCAACCCGGGCAGGGATAAGGCAGTACTTC.

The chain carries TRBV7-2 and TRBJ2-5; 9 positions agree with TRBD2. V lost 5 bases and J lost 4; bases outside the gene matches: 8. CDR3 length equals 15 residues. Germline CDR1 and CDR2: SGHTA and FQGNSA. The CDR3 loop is CASSRLRGGRETQYF. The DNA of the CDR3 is TGTGCCAGCAGCCGTTTGCGGGGGGGCCGAGAGACCCAGTACTTC.

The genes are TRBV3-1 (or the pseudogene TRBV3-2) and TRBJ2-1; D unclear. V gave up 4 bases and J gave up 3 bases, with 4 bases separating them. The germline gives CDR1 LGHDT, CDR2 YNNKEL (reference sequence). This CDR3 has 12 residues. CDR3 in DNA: TGTGCCAGCAGCCGGGACTACAATGAGCAGTTCTTC. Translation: CASSRDYNEQFF.

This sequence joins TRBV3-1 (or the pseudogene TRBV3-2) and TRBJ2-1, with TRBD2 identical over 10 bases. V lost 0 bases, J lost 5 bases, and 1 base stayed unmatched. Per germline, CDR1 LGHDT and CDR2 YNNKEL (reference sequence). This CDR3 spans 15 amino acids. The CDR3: CASSQELAGHNEQFF. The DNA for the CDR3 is TGTGCCAGCAGCCAAGAACTAGCGGGGCACAATGAGCAGTTCTTC.

CDR3 nucleotide sequence: TGTGCCAGCTCACCTCAACTTGGGGAGCAGTACTTC. Its protein product is CASSPQLGEQYF. The gene calls are TRBV18 and TRBJ2-7; D not certain. The length of the CDR3 is 12 residues. Between the trimmed V and J ends, which lost 3 bases and 7 bases, there was a span of 10 bases. Germline V gives CDR1 KGHSH, CDR2 LQKENI.

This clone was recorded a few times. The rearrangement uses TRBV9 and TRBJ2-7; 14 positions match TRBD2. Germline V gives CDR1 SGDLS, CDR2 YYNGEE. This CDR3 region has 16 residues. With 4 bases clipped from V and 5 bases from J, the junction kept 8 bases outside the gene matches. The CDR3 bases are TGTGCCAGCAGCCCCCGAGGGACTAGCGGGGGAAACGAGCAGTACTTC. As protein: CASSPRGTSGGNEQYF.

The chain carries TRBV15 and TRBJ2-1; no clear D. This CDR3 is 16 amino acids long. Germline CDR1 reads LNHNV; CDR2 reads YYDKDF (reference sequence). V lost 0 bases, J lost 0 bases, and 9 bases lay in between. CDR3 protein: CATSRDRLSSYNEQFF. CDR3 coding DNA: TGTGCCACCAGCAGAGATCGTCTCAGCTCCTACAATGAGCAGTTCTTC. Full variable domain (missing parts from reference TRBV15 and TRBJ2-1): DAMVIQNPRYQVTQFGKPVTLSCSQTLNHNVMYWYQQKSSQAPKLLFHYYDKDFNNEADTPDNFQSRRPNTSFCFLDIRSPGLGDTAMYLCATSRDRLSSYNEQFFGPGTRLTVL.

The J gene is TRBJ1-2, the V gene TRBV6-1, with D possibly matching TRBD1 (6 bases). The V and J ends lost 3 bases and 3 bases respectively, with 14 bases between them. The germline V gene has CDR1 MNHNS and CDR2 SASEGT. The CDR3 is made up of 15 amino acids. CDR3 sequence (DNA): TGTGCCAGCAGTGAGGGTCCGGGGGCGGACTATGGCTACACCTTC. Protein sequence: CASSEGPGADYGYTF.

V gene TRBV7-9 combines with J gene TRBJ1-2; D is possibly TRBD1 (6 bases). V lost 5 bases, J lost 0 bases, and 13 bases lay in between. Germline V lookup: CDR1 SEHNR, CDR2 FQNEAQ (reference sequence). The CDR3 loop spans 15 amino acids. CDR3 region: CASSHRDGPNYGYTF. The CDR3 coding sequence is TGTGCCAGCAGCCACAGGGACGGCCCTAACTATGGCTACACCTTC.

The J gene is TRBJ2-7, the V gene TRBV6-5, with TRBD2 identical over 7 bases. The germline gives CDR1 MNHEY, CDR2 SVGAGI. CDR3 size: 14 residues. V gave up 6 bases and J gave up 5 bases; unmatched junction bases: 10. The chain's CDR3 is CASSRRSGENEQYF. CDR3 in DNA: TGTGCCAGCAGCCGACGCAGCGGGGAGAACGAGCAGTACTTC.

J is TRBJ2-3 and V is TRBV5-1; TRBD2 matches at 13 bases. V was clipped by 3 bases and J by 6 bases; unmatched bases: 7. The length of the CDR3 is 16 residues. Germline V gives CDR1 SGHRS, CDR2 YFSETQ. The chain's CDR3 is CASSSGLAGAEDTQYF. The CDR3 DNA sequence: TGCGCCAGCAGCTCCGGACTAGCGGGGGCGGAGGATACGCAGTATTTT. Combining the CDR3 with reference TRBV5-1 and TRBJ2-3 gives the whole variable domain KAGVTQTPRYLIKTRGQQVTLSCSPISGHRSVSWYQQTPGQGLQFLFEYFSETQRNKGNFPGRFSGRQFSNSRSEMNVSTLELGDSALYLCASSSGLAGAEDTQYFGPGTRLTVL.